The source of this T cell receptor (beta chain) is a study of blood T cell repertoires in COVID-19. Study at large: T cells, B-cell-depleted T cells, or PBMCs supplied cDNA or gDNA.

Study members were between roughly 18 and 100 years old and lived in 20 to 30 US regions. TCRdb's table, derived via immunoSEQ multiplex PCR, lists solely in-frame clones and lacks some. The sample shows about 270,000 clones, more than 75% of them seen only once. From germline, CDR1 is MDHEN and CDR2 SYDVKM. V lost 4 bases and J 0 bases, leaving 13 bases between the germline ends. The CDR3 is 15 residues long. This receptor was obtained from a woman aged 18-29 years who had recovered from COVID-19. This rearrangement joins TRBV28 to TRBJ2-7; TRBD1 is a possible D gene (6 bases). The sample consisted of PBMCs or T cells enriched from blood (not recorded which). CDR3 sequence reads: CASSSRGQRSYEQYF. CDR3 DNA sequence: TGTGCCAGCAGTTCACGAGGACAGCGCTCCTACGAGCAGTACTTC.